The clone carrying this TCR beta chain has a count of ten or more. Its specificity is not known. MiXCR, applied by TCRdb to the 5' RACE reads, yields one record per CDR3 protein. The sample carries some 130,000 distinct CDR3 sequences, roughly 6.6% recorded once. The data were taken from a study of CD8 T cells in ankylosing spondylitis. The study, taken as a whole, reports: Among TCR beta sequences, a motif of about 8 highly homologous variants appeared characteristic of ankylosing spondylitis blood.

Germline V CDR1 and CDR2: KGHDR, SFDVKD. The V end was cut by 4 bases, the J end by 3 bases, with 15 bases between. The CDR3 contains 16 residues. The chain combines TRBV24-1 with TRBJ2-1; D might be TRBD1 (6 bases). The sequenced sample consisted of blood, either unsorted or a sorted T cell fraction (not recorded which). This TCR derives from a female donor with ankylosing spondylitis or in good health (not recorded which). The CDR3 sequence: CATSERGRGLYNEQFF. The CDR3 bases are TGTGCCACCAGTGAGAGGGGCAGGGGCCTCTACAATGAGCAGTTCTTC.